This record concerns one T cell receptor beta chain sequence. The antigen is unknown. Into CD45RA+ naive and CD45RA-negative memory subsets, the CD4+ cells were split. The V end was cut by 3 bases, the J end by 7 bases, with 13 bases between. This CDR3 has 14 residues. Germline-derived CDR1 and CDR2 are LNHNV and YYDKDF (reference sequence). The sample originates from a study of shared clonotypes between healthy human individuals. Whole-study context: Each donor had three CD4 naive, three CD4 memory, two CD8 naive and one CD8 memory plate. Findings and caveats of the study: Relative to memory subsets, naive subsets generally showed larger estimated richness.

Only in-frame clones appear in the TCRdb table, and some are missing; sequencing was by immunoSEQ multiplex PCR. The sample contains roughly 650,000 clones, about 96% of which appear only once. This TCR derives from a woman in her thirties in good health. The V gene is TRBV15, the J gene TRBJ1-5; maybe TRBD1 (6 bases). The specimen sequenced was naive CD4+ T cells sorted from blood. As to subset: CD45RA+ positively selected. CDR3 sequence: CATSRGGGPQPQHF. CDR3 in DNA: TGTGCCACCAGCAGGGGTGGGGGGCCCCAGCCCCAGCATTTT.